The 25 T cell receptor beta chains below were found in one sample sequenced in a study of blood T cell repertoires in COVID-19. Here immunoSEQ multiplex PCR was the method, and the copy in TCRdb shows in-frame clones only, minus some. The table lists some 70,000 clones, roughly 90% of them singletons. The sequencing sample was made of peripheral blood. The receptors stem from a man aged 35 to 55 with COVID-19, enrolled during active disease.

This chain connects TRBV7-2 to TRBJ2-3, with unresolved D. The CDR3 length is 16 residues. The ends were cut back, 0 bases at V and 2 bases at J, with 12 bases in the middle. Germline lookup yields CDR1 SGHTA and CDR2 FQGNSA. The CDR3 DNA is TGTGCCAGCAGCTTAGCTGGCGGTGTACTCACAGATACGCAGTATTTT. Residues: CASSLAGGVLTDTQYF.

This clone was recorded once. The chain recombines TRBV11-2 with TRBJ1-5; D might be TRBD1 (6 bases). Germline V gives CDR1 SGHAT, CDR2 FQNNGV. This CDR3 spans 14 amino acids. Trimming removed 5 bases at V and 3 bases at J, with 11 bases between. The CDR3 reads CASSLGQFNQPQHF. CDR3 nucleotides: TGTGCCAGCAGCCTAGGACAGTTCAATCAGCCCCAGCATTTT.

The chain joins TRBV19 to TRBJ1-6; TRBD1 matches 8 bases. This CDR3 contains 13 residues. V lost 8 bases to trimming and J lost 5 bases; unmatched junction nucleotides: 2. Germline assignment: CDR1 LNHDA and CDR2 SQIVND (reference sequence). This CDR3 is CASSGQDNSPLHF. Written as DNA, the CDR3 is TGTGCCAGTTCGGGACAGGATAATTCACCCCTCCACTTT. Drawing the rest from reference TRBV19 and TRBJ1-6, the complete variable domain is DGGITQSPKYLFRKEGQNVTLSCEQNLNHDAMYWYRQDPGQGLRLIYYSQIVNDFQKGDIAEGYSVSREKKESFPLTVTSAQKNPTAFYLCASSGQDNSPLHFGNGTRLTVT.

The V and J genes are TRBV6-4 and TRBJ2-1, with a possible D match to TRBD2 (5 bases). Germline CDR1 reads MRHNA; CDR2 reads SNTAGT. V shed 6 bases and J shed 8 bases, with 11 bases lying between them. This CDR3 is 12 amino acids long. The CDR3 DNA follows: TGTGCCAGCAGCGATACGGGGTATGAGCAGTTCTTC. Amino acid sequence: CASSDTGYEQFF.

The CDR3 spells CASSLRYGTNEKLFF. The CDR3 coding sequence is TGTGCCAGCAGCCTGAGGTACGGAACTAATGAAAAACTGTTTTTT. This chain links TRBV27 with TRBJ1-4; D uncertain. Germline V gene data show CDR1 as MNHEY and CDR2 as SMNVEV (reference sequence). V was pared by 6 bases and J by 1 base, with 12 bases between. The CDR3 totals 15 residues. The full variable domain, completed using reference TRBV27 and TRBJ1-4, is EAQVTQNPRYLITVTGKKLTVTCSQNMNHEYMSWYRQDPGLGLRQIYYSMNVEVTDKGDVPEGYKVSRKEKRNFPLILESPSPNQTSLYFCASSLRYGTNEKLFFGSGTQLSVL.

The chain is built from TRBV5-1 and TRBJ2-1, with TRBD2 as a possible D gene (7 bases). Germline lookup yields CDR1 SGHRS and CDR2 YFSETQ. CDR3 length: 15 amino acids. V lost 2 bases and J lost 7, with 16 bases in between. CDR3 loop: CASSFSGGLGNEQFF. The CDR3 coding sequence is TGCGCCAGCAGCTTCTCCGGGGGGCTTGGGAATGAGCAGTTCTTC.

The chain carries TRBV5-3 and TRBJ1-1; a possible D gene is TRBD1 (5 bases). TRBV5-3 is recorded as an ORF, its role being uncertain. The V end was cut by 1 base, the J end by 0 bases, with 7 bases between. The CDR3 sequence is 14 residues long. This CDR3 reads CARSLKGLNTEAFF. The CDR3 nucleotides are TGTGCCAGAAGCTTGAAGGGGTTGAACACTGAAGCTTTCTTT.

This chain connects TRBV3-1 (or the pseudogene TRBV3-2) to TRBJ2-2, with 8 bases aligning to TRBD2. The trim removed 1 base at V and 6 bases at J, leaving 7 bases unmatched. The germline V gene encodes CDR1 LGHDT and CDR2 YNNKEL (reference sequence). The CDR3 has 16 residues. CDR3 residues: CASSQGGSGVSGELFF. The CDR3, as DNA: TGTGCCAGCAGCCAAGGAGGTAGCGGGGTTTCCGGGGAGCTGTTTTTT.

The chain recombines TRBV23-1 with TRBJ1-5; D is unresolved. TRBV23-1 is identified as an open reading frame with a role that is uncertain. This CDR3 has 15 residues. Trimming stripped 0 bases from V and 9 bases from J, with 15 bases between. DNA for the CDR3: TGCGCCAGCAGTCAATCGTCGGAGCATCCGGCGCCCCAGCATTTT. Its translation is CASSQSSEHPAPQHF.

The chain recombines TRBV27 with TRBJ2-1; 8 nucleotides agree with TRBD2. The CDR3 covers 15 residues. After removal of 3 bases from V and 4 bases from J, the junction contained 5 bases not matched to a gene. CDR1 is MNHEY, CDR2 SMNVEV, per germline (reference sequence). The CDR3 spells CASSFDSGGYNEQFF. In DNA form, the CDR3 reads TGTGCCAGCAGTTTCGACAGCGGGGGATACAATGAGCAGTTCTTC.

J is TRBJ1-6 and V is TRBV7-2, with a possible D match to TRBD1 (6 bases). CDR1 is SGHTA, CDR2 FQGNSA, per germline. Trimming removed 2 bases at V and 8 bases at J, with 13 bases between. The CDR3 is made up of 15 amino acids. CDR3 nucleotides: TGTGCCAGCAGCTTACAAGTGGACAGCTATTCACCCCTCCACTTT. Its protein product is CASSLQVDSYSPLHF.

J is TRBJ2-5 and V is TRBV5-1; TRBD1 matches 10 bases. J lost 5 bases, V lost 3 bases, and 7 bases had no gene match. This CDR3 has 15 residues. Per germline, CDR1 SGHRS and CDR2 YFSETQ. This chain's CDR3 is CASSSEGTGVETQYF. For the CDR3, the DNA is TGCGCCAGCAGCTCGGAGGGGACAGGGGTCGAGACCCAGTACTTC.

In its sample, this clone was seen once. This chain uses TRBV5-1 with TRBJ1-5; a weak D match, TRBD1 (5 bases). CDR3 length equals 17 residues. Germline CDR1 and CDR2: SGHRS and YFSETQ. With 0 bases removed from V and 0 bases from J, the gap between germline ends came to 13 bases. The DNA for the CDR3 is TGCGCCAGCAGCTTGGGGGGCGGTGGGGATAGCAATCAGCCCCAGCATTTT. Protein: CASSLGGGGDSNQPQHF.

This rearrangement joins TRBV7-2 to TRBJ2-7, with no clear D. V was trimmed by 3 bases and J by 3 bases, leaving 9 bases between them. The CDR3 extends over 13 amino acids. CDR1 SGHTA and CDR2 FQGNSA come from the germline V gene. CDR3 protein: CASSFDPGYEQYF. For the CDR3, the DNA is TGTGCCAGCAGCTTTGATCCCGGCTACGAGCAGTACTTC.

CDR3 residues: CASSLQGATEAFF. The CDR3 nucleotides are TGCGCCAGCAGCTTGCAGGGGGCCACTGAAGCTTTCTTT. This chain links TRBV5-1 with TRBJ1-1; 8 bases map to TRBD1. Per the germline V gene, CDR1 is SGHRS and CDR2 is YFSETQ. V gave up 1 base and J gave up 4 bases; unmatched junction bases: 0. The CDR3 totals 13 residues.

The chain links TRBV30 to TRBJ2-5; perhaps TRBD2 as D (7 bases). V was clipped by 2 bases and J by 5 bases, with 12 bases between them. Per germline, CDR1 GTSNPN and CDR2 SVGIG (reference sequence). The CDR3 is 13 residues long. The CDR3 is CAWSWGGRETQYF. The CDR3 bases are TGTGCCTGGAGTTGGGGGGGCAGGGAGACCCAGTACTTC.

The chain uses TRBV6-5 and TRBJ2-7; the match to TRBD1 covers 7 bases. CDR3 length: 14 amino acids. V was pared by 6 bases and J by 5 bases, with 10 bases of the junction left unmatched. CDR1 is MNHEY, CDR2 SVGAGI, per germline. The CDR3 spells CASRNPTGIHEQYF. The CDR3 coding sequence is TGTGCCAGCAGGAACCCGACAGGGATCCACGAGCAGTACTTC.

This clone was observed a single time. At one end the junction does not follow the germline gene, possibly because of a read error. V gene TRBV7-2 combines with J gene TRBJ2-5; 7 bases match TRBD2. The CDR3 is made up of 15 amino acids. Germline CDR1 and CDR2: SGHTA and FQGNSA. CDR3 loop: CASTLGAGEQETQYF. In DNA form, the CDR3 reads TGTGCCAGCACCTTAGGGGCGGGGGAACAAGAGACCCAGTACTTC.

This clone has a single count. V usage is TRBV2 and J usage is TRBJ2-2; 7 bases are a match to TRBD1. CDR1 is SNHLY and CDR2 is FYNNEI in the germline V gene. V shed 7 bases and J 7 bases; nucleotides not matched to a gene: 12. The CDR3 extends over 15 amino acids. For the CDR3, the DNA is TGTGCCAGCAAGCCGCAGACAGGGCTTATCGGGGAGCTGTTTTTT. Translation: CASKPQTGLIGELFF.

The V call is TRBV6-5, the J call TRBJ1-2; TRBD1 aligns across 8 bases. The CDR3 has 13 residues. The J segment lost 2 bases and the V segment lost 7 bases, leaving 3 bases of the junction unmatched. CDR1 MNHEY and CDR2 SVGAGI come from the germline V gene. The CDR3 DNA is TGTGCCAGCAAACGGGACAGGAACTATGGCTACACCTTC. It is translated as CASKRDRNYGYTF.

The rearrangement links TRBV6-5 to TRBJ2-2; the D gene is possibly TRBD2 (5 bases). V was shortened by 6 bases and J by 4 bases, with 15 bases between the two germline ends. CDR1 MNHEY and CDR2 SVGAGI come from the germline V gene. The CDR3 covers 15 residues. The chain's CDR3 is CASRDFMLGTGELFF. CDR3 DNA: TGTGCCAGCAGGGACTTTATGTTGGGCACCGGGGAGCTGTTTTTT.

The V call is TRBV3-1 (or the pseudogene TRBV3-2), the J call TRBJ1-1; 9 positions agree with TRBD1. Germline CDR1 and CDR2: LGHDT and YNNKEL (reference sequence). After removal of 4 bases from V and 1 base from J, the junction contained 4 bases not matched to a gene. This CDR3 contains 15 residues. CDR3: CASSPGTGTNTEAFF. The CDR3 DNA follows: TGTGCCAGCAGCCCAGGGACAGGGACGAACACTGAAGCTTTCTTT.

The CDR3 bases are TGCGCCAGCAGCTTAGGACAGCCCAATCAGCCCCAGCATTTT. It yields the protein CASSLGQPNQPQHF. The chain joins TRBV5-1 to TRBJ1-5; tentatively, D is TRBD1 (6 bases). Trimming removed 2 bases at V and 3 bases at J, with 9 bases between. The CDR3 has 14 residues. Germline V lookup: CDR1 SGHRS, CDR2 YFSETQ.

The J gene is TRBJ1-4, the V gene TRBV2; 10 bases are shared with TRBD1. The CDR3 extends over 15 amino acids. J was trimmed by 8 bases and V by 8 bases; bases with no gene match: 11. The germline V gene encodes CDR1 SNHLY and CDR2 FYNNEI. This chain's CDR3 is CASGTLGTGAEKLFF. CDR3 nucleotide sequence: TGTGCCAGCGGTACACTCGGGACAGGGGCAGAAAAACTGTTTTTT. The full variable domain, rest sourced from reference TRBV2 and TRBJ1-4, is EPEVTQTPSHQVTQMGQEVILRCVPISNHLYFYWYRQILGQKVEFLVSFYNNEISEKSEIFDDQFSVERPDGSNFTLKIRSTKLEDSAMYFCASGTLGTGAEKLFFGSGTQLSVL.

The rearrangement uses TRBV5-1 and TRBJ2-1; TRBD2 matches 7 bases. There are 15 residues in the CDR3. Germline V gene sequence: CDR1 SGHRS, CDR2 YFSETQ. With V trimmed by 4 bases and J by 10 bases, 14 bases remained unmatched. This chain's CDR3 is CASSPAGRGDSEQFF. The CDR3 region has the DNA TGCGCCAGCAGCCCAGCGGGACGCGGGGACTCGGAGCAGTTCTTC.